This TCR beta chain is from a study of CD8 T cells in Susac syndrome. CDR1 is KGHSH and CDR2 is LQKENI in the germline V gene. The CDR3 loop spans 14 amino acids. Deletions cut 0 bases from V and 8 bases from J, with 11 bases between. Reverse transcription of roughly 0.5 to 1 ug RNA was performed with random hexamers. TCRdb processed the immunoSEQ multiplex PCR reads anew with MiXCR; each CDR3 protein has one entry. In the table there are roughly 130,000 distinct CDR3 sequences, 96% of which are singletons. This clonotype was observed a handful of times. The receptor was isolated from a human donor with Susac syndrome. The sequencing input was CD4+ T cells from PBMCs. This rearrangement joins TRBV18 to TRBJ2-4; D call uncertain. The CDR3 sequence is CASSPPGPQDIQYF. In DNA form, the CDR3 reads TGTGCCAGCTCACCACCAGGGCCCCAGGACATTCAGTACTTC.